This T cell receptor (beta chain) was sequenced in a study of T-cell memory formation after mild COVID-19. Study background: There were largely donor-specific TCR clusters.

Whole-study results and caveats: Among CD4+ contracting clones, most were CM and EM, and CD8+ ones EMRA. Day 15 to 85 contracting clones showed balanced CD4/CD8; later expanders leaned CD4+.

This clonotype was detected only a few times. Its antigen is not identified. MiXCR, run by TCRdb on the 5' RACE reads, gives a single entry per CDR3 protein. This table has about 350,000 distinct CDR3 sequences, roughly an eighth appearing once. The V end was cut by 0 bases, the J end by 4 bases, with 11 bases between. CDR3 length equals 14 residues. From germline, CDR1 is DFQATT and CDR2 SNEGSKA (reference sequence). Sequenced input: PBMCs or a T cell subset sorted from them (not recorded which). The V and J genes are TRBV20-1 and TRBJ2-3; tentative D call: TRBD1 (5 bases). This clonotype was sampled from a man younger than 30 who had mild COVID-19 (a few samples of this study predate the infection). Cell type and time point are not known. CDR3 residues: CSARDGRAADTQYF. The CDR3 bases are TGCAGTGCTAGAGACGGCAGGGCGGCAGATACGCAGTATTTT.